A selection of T cell receptor beta chains follows, all from one sample in a study of T-cell memory formation after mild COVID-19. One entry per CDR3 protein results from TCRdb running MiXCR on the 5' RACE reads. The sample records 150,000 or so distinct CDR3 sequences, roughly 15% being singletons. Sequencing was performed on PBMCs or a T cell subset sorted from them (not recorded which). These receptors all come from an adult woman who had mild COVID-19 (a few samples of this study predate the infection). Cell type and time point are not known. Both conserved end residues are part of each CDR3. Each record gives: D gene, J gene, V gene, clone size, CDR3 DNA, CDR3 protein. D genes are given only for firm matches. A row's size may be missing; if present it is once, few, many or a size class.

>-|TRBJ1-6|TRBV10-3|-
TGTGCCATCAGTGGTAGCGGGGGCTCCTATAATTCACCCCTCCACTTT
CAISGSGGSYNSPLHF
>TRBD1|TRBJ1-3|TRBV5-1|few
TGCGCCAGCAGCTTGGCCCACCCGGGACAGCCCTCTGGAAACACCATATATTTT
CASSLAHPGQPSGNTIYF
>-|TRBJ2-5|TRBV2|-
TGTGCCAGCAGCGGTCAAGAGACCCAGTACTTC
CASSGQETQYF
>TRBD2|TRBJ2-1|TRBV6-4|many
TGTGCCAGCAGTGATAGTCTAGCGGGATCGAATGAGCAGTTCTTC
CASSDSLAGSNEQFF
>TRBD1|TRBJ1-2|TRBV5-1|few
TGCGCCAGCAGCGGGGACAGCAGTAACTATGGCTACACCTTC
CASSGDSSNYGYTF
>-|TRBJ1-5|TRBV3-1|-
TGTGCCAGCAGCCAAGATCAGAATAGCAATCAGCCCCAGCATTTT
CASSQDQNSNQPQHF
>TRBD2|TRBJ2-3|TRBV7-9|few
TGTGCCAGCAGCTTAACTAGCGGGAGTGATACGCAGTATTTT
CASSLTSGSDTQYF
>TRBD2|TRBJ2-1|TRBV7-6|few
TGTGCCAGCAGCTTAGATGGACTAGCGGGAGGGGGTGAGCAGTTCTTC
CASSLDGLAGGGEQFF
>-|TRBJ2-7|TRBV4-2|-
TGTGCCAGCAGCTCAAGGAGGGTGCCCTCCTACGAGCAGTACTTC
CASSSRRVPSYEQYF
>TRBD2|TRBJ2-7|TRBV7-2|-
TGTGCCAGCAGCTTCTCCGGGGGGGGCGGCGAGCAGTACTTC
CASSFSGGGGEQYF
>-|TRBJ2-1|TRBV2|few
TGTGCCAGCAGTGAAACGAGGGGAAGTCGGAATGAGCAGTTCTTC
CASSETRGSRNEQFF
>TRBD1|TRBJ2-7|TRBV20-1|many
TGCAGTGCTGAAGACTGGACAGGGAGCTACGAGCAGTACTTC
CSAEDWTGSYEQYF
>TRBD2|TRBJ2-5|TRBV5-4|-
TGTGCCAGCAGCTTGGTGGGACTAGTGCGGTCCCAGTACTTC
CASSLVGLVRSQYF
>-|TRBJ2-5|TRBV11-1|few
TGTGCCAGCAGCGTTACTCAGGGACTCTTAGAGACCCAGTACTTC
CASSVTQGLLETQYF
>TRBD2|TRBJ2-1|TRBV24-1|few
TGTGCCACCAGTGACCCCACCGTGACTAGCGGGAGGGGCAATGAGCAGTTCTTC
CATSDPTVTSGRGNEQFF
>-|TRBJ1-5|TRBV4-3|-
TGCGCCAGCAGCCAAGATCTCGGGGGGGATGGTTACCAGCCCCAGCATTTT
CASSQDLGGDGYQPQHF
>-|TRBJ1-6|TRBV11-1|-
TGTGCCAGCAGCTTGGCCAGCTATAATTCACCCCTCCACTTT
CASSLASYNSPLHF
>-|TRBJ2-5|TRBV3-1|many
TGTGCCAGCAGCCGGGACCAAGAGACCCAGTACTTC
CASSRDQETQYF
>-|TRBJ2-7|TRBV6-4|few
TGTGCCAGCACCCACAAGCAGGGGAGGCCCTCCTACGAGCAGTACTTC
CASTHKQGRPSYEQYF
>TRBD1|TRBJ1-2|TRBV27|-
TGTGCCAGCAGTCGCCACAATATCGGACAGGGGCTGTATGGCTACACCTTC
CASSRHNIGQGLYGYTF
>-|TRBJ2-3|TRBV6-1|-
TGTGCCAGCAGTGAATTGACTCCCGCCGGGTGGGATACGCAGTATTTT
CASSELTPAGWDTQYF
>-|TRBJ2-7|TRBV12-3/TRBV12-4|few
TGTGCCAGCAGTTCACAGGGCCCCTACGAGCAGTACTTC
CASSSQGPYEQYF
>TRBD2|TRBJ2-1|TRBV10-2|-
TGCGCCAGCACCGGACTAGCGGGACGGAATGAGCAGTTCTTC
CASTGLAGRNEQFF
>-|TRBJ1-6|TRBV27|-
TGTGCCAGCTACGACCCGAGCTCCTATAATTCACCCCTCCACTTT
CASYDPSSYNSPLHF
>-|TRBJ1-1|TRBV6-5|-
TGTGCCAGCAGTTACTCTTGGGGGCTGGGCACTGAAGCTTTCTTT
CASSYSWGLGTEAFF
>-|TRBJ1-2|TRBV7-9|few
TGTGCCAGCAGTACAGGGATAAACGGCTACACCTTC
CASSTGINGYTF
>TRBD2|TRBJ2-7|TRBV6-6|many
TGTGCCAGCAGTCGGGGGGGCGGGAGTTCCCACTCCTACGAGCAGTACTTC
CASSRGGGSSHSYEQYF
>-|TRBJ2-1|TRBV5-6|-
TGTGCCAGCAGTCGGTCACTTAACAATGAGCAGTTCTTC
CASSRSLNNEQFF
>TRBD2|TRBJ2-5|TRBV29-1|-
TGCAGCGTTGAGGGCGGGGGGCCTACGGAGGAGGACTTC
CSVEGGGPTEEDF
>TRBD1|TRBJ1-2|TRBV18|-
TGTGCCAGCTCACCCCAGGGACAGGGGGAAGGCTACACCTTC
CASSPQGQGEGYTF
>-|TRBJ2-5|TRBV11-2|many
TGTGCCAGCAGAGATAACAAGTGGAAAGAGACCCAGTACTTC
CASRDNKWKETQYF
>-|TRBJ2-1|TRBV2|few
TGTGCCAGCAAATTGGAGTTGGGAAATGAGCAGTTCTTC
CASKLELGNEQFF
>-|TRBJ2-3|TRBV5-1|few
TGCGCCAGCAGCTTCGGCGGCAAAACTAGCACAGATACGCAGTATTTT
CASSFGGKTSTDTQYF
>-|TRBJ2-4|TRBV20-1|-
TGCAGTGCTAGGTCTGTGAGCGGAGCCAAAAACATTCAGTACTTC
CSARSVSGAKNIQYF
>-|TRBJ2-7|TRBV19|few
TGTGCCAGTAGTGAAATGTCAGCCAGCCTCTACGAGCAGTACTTC
CASSEMSASLYEQYF
>TRBD2|TRBJ2-1|TRBV24-1|few
TGTGCCACCAGTGACCCATTGAGACTAGCGGGAGGTGAGCAGTTCTTC
CATSDPLRLAGGEQFF
>-|TRBJ2-3|TRBV4-2|many
TGTGCCAGCAGCCCCGGGACTGGAGACACAGATACGCAGTATTTT
CASSPGTGDTDTQYF
>-|TRBJ2-7|TRBV6-1|-
TGTGCCAGCAGTGAATTTACGGGGGACTGGGAGCAGTACTTC
CASSEFTGDWEQYF
>TRBD2|TRBJ2-7|TRBV12-3/TRBV12-4|-
TGTGCCAGCAGGCTTAGCGGGGCCCACTCCTACGAGCAGTACTTC
CASRLSGAHSYEQYF
>-|TRBJ2-5|TRBV6-5|-
TGTGCCAGCAGTACTCGATTTTCCCGCCAAGAGACCCAGTACTTC
CASSTRFSRQETQYF
>TRBD1|TRBJ2-7|TRBV7-9|few
TGTGCCAGCAGCTTTAACCGGGACAGCTACGAGCAGTACTTC
CASSFNRDSYEQYF
>TRBD2|TRBJ2-7|TRBV4-3|-
TGCGACAGCAGCCCTCTGTGGCGAACTAGCGGCTACGAGCAGTACTTC
CDSSPLWRTSGYEQYF
>-|TRBJ2-1|TRBV7-7|many
TGTGCCAGCAGCTCCGACAGCTACAATGAGCAGTTCTTC
CASSSDSYNEQFF
>TRBD1|TRBJ2-7|TRBV12-3/TRBV12-4|few
TGTGCCAGCAGTCCGCGACAGGGGCCGGGAGAGCAGTACTTC
CASSPRQGPGEQYF
>TRBD1|TRBJ1-5|TRBV24-1|-
TGTGCCACCATATCCGACAGGGCCTGTACCAATCAGCCCCAGCATTTT
CATISDRACTNQPQHF
>-|TRBJ2-3|TRBV12-3/TRBV12-4|-
TGTGCCAGCAGTTTCTCCCACACAGATACGCAGTATTTT
CASSFSHTDTQYF
>-|TRBJ2-5|TRBV6-2/TRBV6-3|few
TGTGCCAGCAGTGGATTTCAAGAGACCCAGTACTTC
CASSGFQETQYF
>-|TRBJ2-4|TRBV7-9|few
TGTGCCAGCAGCTTAGTTAAAGGGGCCGTCCCACACAAAAACATTCAGTACTTC
CASSLVKGAVPHKNIQYF
>-|TRBJ2-6|TRBV4-1|few
TGCGCCAGCAGCCAGATTACAGGGGCCAACGTCCTGACTTTC
CASSQITGANVLTF
>-|TRBJ2-6|TRBV3-1|-
TGTGCCAGCAGCCCGACATTCTCTGGGGCCAACGTCCTGACTTTC
CASSPTFSGANVLTF
>-|TRBJ2-1|TRBV18|few
TGTGCCAGCTCACCACCTGGGGGCCCCTTATACGGTGAGCAGTTCTTC
CASSPPGGPLYGEQFF
>-|TRBJ2-7|TRBV9|few
TGTGCCAGCAGCGAGAGCTATTACGAGCAGTACTTC
CASSESYYEQYF